Below are 15 T cell receptor beta chains sequenced from a single sample in a study of blood T cell repertoires in COVID-19. Produced via immunoSEQ multiplex PCR; TCRdb's table is partial and in-frame only. This sample has 280,000 or so clones, with 85% to 90% found just once. The sequenced material came from peripheral blood. The receptors stem from a human donor in a cohort sampled during active COVID-19.

The chain links TRBV5-1 to TRBJ1-1, with 7 bases matching TRBD1. Germline V lookup: CDR1 SGHRS, CDR2 YFSETQ. CDR3 length: 15 amino acids. The V segment lost 2 bases and the J segment 3 bases; nucleotides outside the gene matches: 7. As DNA, the CDR3 is TGCGCCAGCAGCTTACAGGGGTCGTCGGACACTGAAGCTTTCTTT. Its translation is CASSLQGSSDTEAFF. Full variable domain (missing parts from reference TRBV5-1 and TRBJ1-1): KAGVTQTPRYLIKTRGQQVTLSCSPISGHRSVSWYQQTPGQGLQFLFEYFSETQRNKGNFPGRFSGRQFSNSRSEMNVSTLELGDSALYLCASSLQGSSDTEAFFGQGTRLTVV.

This sequence joins TRBV2 and TRBJ2-7, with 7 bases identical to TRBD2. Trimming removed 5 bases from V and 1 base from J; junction bases left unmatched: 8. CDR3 size: 15 residues. Per germline, CDR1 SNHLY and CDR2 FYNNEI. The CDR3 spells CASSYSGTASYEQYF. The CDR3 DNA is TGTGCCAGCAGTTACAGCGGGACCGCTTCCTACGAGCAGTACTTC.

This clone occurred a few times. The rearrangement links TRBV4-3 to TRBJ1-2; D may be TRBD1 (6 bases). The CDR3 spans 13 residues. The V end lost 5 bases, the J end lost 6 bases, and 13 bases lay between the germline ends. CDR1 is LGHNA, CDR2 YSLEER, per germline. The DNA for the CDR3 is TGCGCCAGCAGCTACTCGGGGGGCGATGGCTACACCTTC. Amino acid sequence: CASSYSGGDGYTF.

The V gene is TRBV2, the J gene TRBJ2-1; 12 bases align to TRBD2. The V gene end was trimmed by 8 bases and the J gene end by 2 bases; junction bases not matched to a gene: 7. The V gene's germline CDR1 is SNHLY and CDR2 FYNNEI. The CDR3 has 16 amino acids. CDR3 region: CASLTSGSATYNEQFF. The CDR3 region has the DNA TGTGCCAGCTTGACTAGCGGGAGCGCGACCTACAATGAGCAGTTCTTC.

The chain combines TRBV4-2 with TRBJ2-3; 10 bases align to TRBD2. V gave up 4 bases and J gave up 4 bases; unmatched junction bases: 17. CDR3 size: 19 residues. The germline V gene has CDR1 LGHNA and CDR2 YNFKEQ. The DNA for the CDR3 is TGTGCCAGCAGCCCCCAAAGTACGTTAGCGGGAGGCGGGGCAGATACGCAGTATTTT. Amino acids: CASSPQSTLAGGGADTQYF.

The V gene is TRBV2, the J gene TRBJ2-1, with D maybe TRBD2 (5 bases). CDR1 and CDR2 from the germline V gene are SNHLY and FYNNEI. The CDR3 has 13 residues. V gave up 7 bases and J gave up 1 base, with 8 bases separating them. The CDR3 loop is CASMRESYNEQFF. CDR3 in DNA: TGTGCCAGCATGAGGGAGTCCTACAATGAGCAGTTCTTC. Together with reference TRBV2 and TRBJ2-1, the CDR3 gives the full variable domain: EPEVTQTPSHQVTQMGQEVILRCVPISNHLYFYWYRQILGQKVEFLVSFYNNEISEKSEIFDDQFSVERPDGSNFTLKIRSTKLEDSAMYFCASMRESYNEQFFGPGTRLTVL.

This clone was observed once. This chain uses TRBV27 with TRBJ2-7, with 9 bases lining up with TRBD2. V gave up 2 bases and J gave up 6 bases; unmatched junction bases: 17. CDR3 length: 18 amino acids. Looked up from germline, CDR1 is MNHEY and CDR2 is SMNVEV (reference sequence). This chain's CDR3 is CASSLVQGRSGRRGEQYF. The CDR3 DNA follows: TGTGCCAGCAGTTTAGTACAGGGGAGAAGCGGGAGGAGGGGCGAGCAGTACTTC.

This clone was seen many times. The rearrangement links TRBV7-6 to TRBJ1-4; perhaps TRBD1 as D (6 bases). Germline V CDR1 and CDR2: SGHVS, FNYEAQ. Trimming removed 0 bases from V and 8 bases from J, with 16 bases in between. This CDR3 is built from 16 residues. This CDR3 reads CASSLASAGAGEKLFF. Here the CDR3 DNA reads TGTGCCAGCAGCTTAGCTAGTGCAGGGGCAGGAGAAAAACTGTTTTTT. Combining the CDR3 with reference TRBV7-6 and TRBJ1-4 gives the whole variable domain GAGVSQSPRYKVTKRGQDVALRCDPISGHVSLYWYRQALGQGPEFLTYFNYEAQQDKSGLPNDRFSAERPEGSISTLTIQRTEQRDSAMYRCASSLASAGAGEKLFFGSGTQLSVL.

The genes are TRBV9 and TRBJ2-1; the match to TRBD2 covers 11 bases. Unmatched junction bases numbered 15, after V lost 2 bases and J lost 8 bases. Per germline, CDR1 SGDLS and CDR2 YYNGEE. CDR3 length: 18 amino acids. CDR3 loop: CASSVLAGGVRLQYEQFF. In nucleotides, the CDR3 is TGTGCCAGCAGCGTTTTAGCGGGAGGGGTCCGCCTACAATATGAGCAGTTCTTC.

The V gene is TRBV6-5, the J gene TRBJ1-2; TRBD1 matches at 7 bases. V lost 4 bases to trimming and J lost 8 bases; unmatched junction nucleotides: 10. The CDR3 sequence is 14 residues long. Germline loops: CDR1 MNHEY, CDR2 SVGAGI. The CDR3 region has the DNA TGTGCCAGCAGTTCGACAGGGCGCGTGGAGGGCTACACCTTC. It specifies CASSSTGRVEGYTF.

This sequence joins TRBV2 and TRBJ2-3, with TRBD1 matching 7 bases. V trimming: 8 bases; J trimming: 0 bases; junction bases outside the gene matches: 5. This CDR3 is built from 14 residues. Germline CDR1 SNHLY, CDR2 FYNNEI. The DNA of the CDR3 is TGTGCCAGCGTCAGACAGGGAAGCACAGATACGCAGTATTTT. Amino acid sequence: CASVRQGSTDTQYF.

The sample holds one count of this clone. The V and J genes are TRBV18 and TRBJ2-6; D unresolved. Trimming shortened V by 4 bases and J by 2 bases, and 9 bases separated the two germline ends. The length of the CDR3 is 15 residues. CDR1 is KGHSH, CDR2 LQKENI, per germline. CDR3 nucleotides: TGTGCCAGCTCACGTAGAAACCCTGGGGCCAACGTCCTGACTTTC. It yields the protein CASSRRNPGANVLTF.

This clone was picked up a small number of times. The sample holds other DNA sequences that translate to the same CDR3. The J gene is TRBJ2-3, the V gene TRBV5-1, with 9 bases identical to TRBD1. V dropped 0 bases and J dropped 4; count of bases not matched to a gene: 6. The CDR3 spans 16 residues. Germline CDR1 is SGHRS and CDR2 is YFSETQ. The DNA of the CDR3 is TGCGCCAGCAGCTTGGCCCGTACAGGGGGCTCAGATACGCAGTATTTT. Protein: CASSLARTGGSDTQYF.

The genes are TRBV11-2 and TRBJ1-4, with D possibly being TRBD1 (5 bases). Per germline, CDR1 SGHAT and CDR2 FQNNGV. CDR3 length equals 15 residues. With 3 bases removed from V and 4 bases from J, the gap between germline ends came to 12 bases. The CDR3, as DNA: TGTGCCAGCAGCTTGTCCGGGGGTTTTAATGAAAAACTGTTTTTT. Its translation: CASSLSGGFNEKLFF.

This chain joins TRBV24-1 and TRBJ2-5, with 10 bases identical to TRBD1. The CDR3 totals 15 residues. Germline V gene lookup returns CDR1 KGHDR and CDR2 SFDVKD. V dropped 3 bases and J dropped 5; count of bases not matched to a gene: 5. This CDR3 is CATSDRQGARETQYF. CDR3 nucleotides: TGTGCCACCAGTGATCGACAGGGGGCTCGGGAGACCCAGTACTTC.